A single sample gave rise to the 9 T cell receptor beta chains below, sequenced in a study of blood T cell repertoires in COVID-19 (TCRdb year 2020). Library method: the immunoSEQ multiplex PCR assay. TCRdb mirrors the immuneACCESS table, restricted to in-frame sequences. Some clones are absent from its copies; in checked studies, under half trace to an unresolved V gene, and the reason for the others is unknown. This sample has about 250,000 clones in its table, and around 90% of those were observed once. The top ten constitute 0.8% to 0.95% of the sample. Material: peripheral blood. Receptors originate from a man aged 30-40 years with COVID-19, enrolled during active disease.

The chain carries TRBV2 and TRBJ1-4; D remains ambiguous. The germline gives CDR1 SNHLY, CDR2 FYNNEI. Trimming took off 2 bases at V and 3 bases at J, with 10 bases between the two ends. This CDR3 region has 15 residues. The chain's CDR3 is CASSELWGANEKLFF. As DNA, the CDR3 is TGTGCCAGCAGTGAACTCTGGGGAGCTAATGAAAAACTGTTTTTT.

The chain recombines TRBV5-1 with TRBJ1-4, with 8 bases identical to TRBD1. J gave up 0 bases and V 2 bases, and 9 bases lay outside the gene matches. The CDR3 totals 18 residues. CDR1 and CDR2 (germline): SGHRS, YFSETQ. CDR3 protein: CASSLGQGGWATNEKLFF. DNA for the CDR3: TGCGCCAGCAGCTTAGGACAGGGAGGATGGGCAACTAATGAAAAACTGTTTTTT.

The chain employs TRBV4-1 and TRBJ2-1; the match to TRBD2 covers 9 bases. The CDR3 is 18 residues long. The germline CDR1 and CDR2 sequences are MGHRA and YSYEKL. The V gene end was trimmed by 7 bases and the J gene end by 0 bases; junction bases not matched to a gene: 13. CDR3 sequence reads: CASTPRSGGYTSYNEQFF. The CDR3 region has the DNA TGCGCCAGCACCCCAAGGAGCGGGGGGTACACCTCCTACAATGAGCAGTTCTTC.

The chain is built from TRBV2 and TRBJ1-2, with 10 bases identical to TRBD1. V trimming: 6 bases; J trimming: 0 bases; junction bases outside the gene matches: 10. The CDR3 contains 17 residues. CDR1 is SNHLY and CDR2 is FYNNEI in the germline V gene. The CDR3, as DNA: TGTGCCAGCAGGGCTGGACAGGGGGTCCGAACTAACTATGGCTACACCTTC. Its translation: CASRAGQGVRTNYGYTF.

V usage is TRBV25-1 and J usage is TRBJ1-5; D is unclear. The CDR3 runs to 14 residues. Trimming shortened V by 6 bases and J by 5 bases, and 14 bases separated the two germline ends. Germline values: CDR1 MGHDK, CDR2 SYGVNS. CDR3 loop: CASSLPEMDQPQHF. CDR3 DNA sequence: TGTGCCAGCAGCCTTCCGGAGATGGATCAGCCCCAGCATTTT.

V usage is TRBV12-5 and J usage is TRBJ2-5; TRBD2 matches 8 bases. The germline CDR1 and CDR2 sequences are LGHNT and FRNRAP. The CDR3 extends over 16 amino acids. The V and J ends lost 5 bases and 5 bases, in that order; junction bases with no gene match: 13. CDR3 in amino acids: CASGLGLGGALETQYF. CDR3 bases: TGTGCTAGTGGTCTTGGGCTCGGGGGGGCCCTGGAGACCCAGTACTTC. Full variable domain (outside the CDR3, taken from reference TRBV12-5 and TRBJ2-5): DARVTQTPRHKVTEMGQEVTMRCQPILGHNTVFWYRQTMMQGLELLAYFRNRAPLDDSGMPKDRFSAEMPDATLATLKIQPSEPRDSAVYFCASGLGLGGALETQYFGPGTRLLVL.

The V gene is TRBV6-2 or TRBV6-3, the J gene TRBJ1-2; 12 bases fit TRBD1. CDR3 size: 15 residues. V lost 4 bases, J lost 4 bases, and 4 bases stayed unmatched. Germline CDR1 reads MNHEY; CDR2 reads SVGEGT. CDR3 region: CASSFGTGGVYGYTF. DNA for the CDR3: TGTGCCAGCAGTTTCGGGACAGGGGGCGTCTATGGCTACACCTTC.

This clone came up once. The V and J genes are TRBV6-5 and TRBJ1-5; TRBD1 matches at 7 bases. The germline CDR1 and CDR2 sequences are MNHEY and SVGAGI. V dropped 10 bases and J dropped 5; count of bases not matched to a gene: 8. CDR3 size: 13 residues. The CDR3 sequence is CATQTGRYQPQHF. The CDR3 DNA is TGTGCCACGCAGACAGGGCGGTATCAGCCCCAGCATTTT.

The chain couples TRBV27 to TRBJ1-2, with D possibly matching TRBD1 (5 bases). In germline, CDR1 is MNHEY, CDR2 SMNVEV (reference sequence). The CDR3 covers 14 residues. Trimming took off 6 bases at V and 0 bases at J, with 11 bases between the two ends. CDR3 loop: CASRPQGSNYGYTF. The CDR3 DNA is TGTGCCAGCAGACCCCAGGGATCTAACTATGGCTACACCTTC.